These 20 T cell receptor beta chains share one sample of origin, sequenced in a study of blood T cell repertoires in COVID-19. The protocol was immunoSEQ multiplex PCR, while the TCRdb copy is restricted to in-frame clones and leaves out a portion. The sample has a few hundred thousand clones; 87% are singletons. The source material was peripheral blood. The origin of the receptors is a woman in her 50s who had recovered from COVID-19.

The chain combines TRBV5-1 with TRBJ1-2; tentative D call: TRBD1 (6 bases). CDR1 and CDR2 (germline): SGHRS, YFSETQ. CDR3 size: 16 residues. The V end lost 4 bases, the J end lost 1 base, and 17 bases lay between the germline ends. CDR3 protein: CASSQGAGVLNYGYTF. Here the CDR3 DNA reads TGCGCCAGCAGCCAAGGAGCAGGGGTACTTAACTATGGCTACACCTTC.

The CDR3 sequence is CSVGRNTEAFF. CDR3 sequence (DNA): TGCAGCGTTGGGAGGAACACTGAAGCTTTCTTT. V gene TRBV29-1 combines with J gene TRBJ1-1, with D uncertain. This CDR3 is 11 amino acids long. Germline V CDR1 and CDR2: SQVTM, ANQGSEA. The V end lost 4 bases, the J end lost 1 base, and 4 bases lay between the germline ends.

The chain uses TRBV27 and TRBJ2-6, with D possibly matching TRBD2 (5 bases). Trimming cost V 3 bases and J 2 bases, with 8 bases left between them. This CDR3 spans 15 amino acids. Germline CDR1 reads MNHEY; CDR2 reads SMNVEV (reference sequence). This CDR3 reads CASSFLAAGANVLTF. The CDR3 DNA reads as TGTGCCAGCAGTTTTCTAGCAGCTGGGGCCAACGTCCTGACTTTC.

The V gene is TRBV9, the J gene TRBJ1-2, with 7 positions matching TRBD1. Germline V CDR1 and CDR2: SGDLS, YYNGEE. The V and J ends lost 0 bases and 5 bases, in that order; junction bases with no gene match: 7. This CDR3 has 15 residues. The CDR3 nucleotides are TGTGCCAGCAGCGTAGGACAGGGACGGCGGTATGGCTACACCTTC. Amino acid sequence: CASSVGQGRRYGYTF.

The chain couples TRBV5-6 to TRBJ2-2, with D uncertain. V lost 0 bases and J lost 7, with 10 bases in between. The CDR3 is made up of 14 amino acids. Germline CDR1 and CDR2: SGHDT and YYEEEE. The CDR3 is CASSLGLGGGELFF. The CDR3 DNA reads TGTGCCAGCAGCTTGGGCCTAGGCGGCGGGGAGCTGTTTTTT.

The chain combines TRBV4-3 with TRBJ2-3; 12 bases fit TRBD2. The CDR3 has 15 amino acids. In germline, CDR1 is LGHNA, CDR2 YSLEER. J was trimmed by 5 bases and V by 0 bases; bases with no gene match: 0. The CDR3 sequence: CASSQELAGGDTQYF. The CDR3 DNA reads as TGCGCCAGCAGCCAAGAACTAGCGGGAGGAGATACGCAGTATTTT.

The rearrangement uses TRBV7-6 and TRBJ2-2, with 14 bases that match TRBD2. The CDR3 has 22 amino acids. The V gene's germline CDR1 is SGHVS and CDR2 FNYEAQ. V gave up 0 bases and J gave up 6 bases; unmatched junction bases: 18. DNA for the CDR3: TGTGCCAGCAGCTTAGCCCTAGGGACTGCGGGACTAGCGGGAGATCGTGCCGGGGAGCTGTTTTTT. Amino acids: CASSLALGTAGLAGDRAGELFF.

The chain has TRBV24-1 and TRBJ1-5, with D perhaps matching TRBD1 (5 bases). Germline loops: CDR1 KGHDR, CDR2 SFDVKD. The CDR3 has 13 amino acids. The V and J ends lost 8 bases and 6 bases respectively, with 13 bases between them. The CDR3 region is CATTWDFVQPQHF. DNA for the CDR3: TGTGCCACCACTTGGGACTTTGTTCAGCCCCAGCATTTT.

This sequence joins TRBV30 and TRBJ2-7; maybe TRBD2 (6 bases). CDR1 is GTSNPN, CDR2 SVGIG, per germline (reference sequence). The V and J ends lost 3 bases and 2 bases respectively, with 11 bases between them. This CDR3 has 13 residues. The chain's CDR3 is CAWRRDRPYEQYF. In nucleotides, the CDR3 is TGTGCCTGGAGGCGGGACCGACCCTACGAGCAGTACTTC.

The V call is TRBV27, the J call TRBJ2-7, with D maybe TRBD2 (6 bases). The CDR3 has 14 amino acids. Between the trimmed V and J ends, which lost 3 bases and 3 bases, there was a span of 12 bases. Germline values: CDR1 MNHEY, CDR2 SMNVEV (reference sequence). DNA of the CDR3: TGTGCCAGCAGTTTGGCGGGGACCCGCTACGAGCAGTACTTC. It is translated as CASSLAGTRYEQYF.

This rearrangement joins TRBV6-5 to TRBJ1-1; TRBD1 agrees at 10 bases. From germline, CDR1 is MNHEY and CDR2 SVGAGI. With V trimmed by 8 bases and J by 6 bases, 12 bases remained unmatched. This CDR3 comprises 15 residues. This CDR3 reads CASRRGTGVFAEAFF. CDR3 DNA sequence: TGTGCCAGCCGCCGAGGGACAGGGGTGTTCGCTGAAGCTTTCTTT.

This clone was seen just once. The chain carries TRBV5-1 and TRBJ2-3; D uncertain. CDR1 is SGHRS, CDR2 YFSETQ, per germline. The CDR3 has 15 amino acids. Trimming pared 0 bases from V and 0 bases from J, leaving 8 bases between. The CDR3 region is CASSLATQSTDTQYF. The CDR3 region has the DNA TGCGCCAGCAGCTTGGCGACACAAAGCACAGATACGCAGTATTTT.

This chain links TRBV30 with TRBJ1-2; 8 bases align to TRBD1. The V and J ends lost 1 base and 4 bases, in that order; junction bases with no gene match: 5. The CDR3 has 14 residues. Germline CDR1 is GTSNPN and CDR2 is SVGIG (reference sequence). The CDR3 protein is CAWSGTGGLYGYTF. CDR3 DNA: TGTGCCTGGAGTGGAACAGGGGGGCTCTATGGCTACACCTTC. Drawing the rest from reference TRBV30 and TRBJ1-2, the complete variable domain is SQTIHQWPATLVQPVGSPLSLECTVEGTSNPNLYWYRQAAGRGLQLLFYSVGIGQISSEVPQNLSASRPQDRQFILSSKKLLLSDSGFYLCAWSGTGGLYGYTFGSGTRLTVV.

The chain has TRBV7-9 and TRBJ1-3; no clear D gene. The germline V gene has CDR1 SEHNR and CDR2 FQNEAQ (reference sequence). V was clipped by 1 base and J by 7 bases, with 5 bases between them. There are 12 residues in the CDR3. The CDR3: CASSLGENTIYF. CDR3 nucleotides: TGTGCCAGCAGCTTAGGCGAGAACACCATATATTTT.

This chain connects TRBV19 to TRBJ2-6; TRBD1 might be the D (6 bases). V lost 6 bases, J lost 4 bases, and 13 bases lay in between. The CDR3 runs 15 residues. The germline V gene has CDR1 LNHDA and CDR2 SQIVND (reference sequence). CDR3 nucleotides: TGTGCCAGTAGGCTTTCAGGGGCAGGGGCCAACGTCCTGACTTTC. Encoded protein: CASRLSGAGANVLTF.

V is TRBV6-2 or TRBV6-3 and J is TRBJ2-7; tentatively, D is TRBD1 (6 bases). Germline V lookup: CDR1 MNHEY, CDR2 SVGEGT. V was clipped by 0 bases and J by 2 bases, with 11 bases between them. The CDR3 runs 15 residues. The DNA for the CDR3 is TGTGCCAGCAGTTACTCCTCCAGGGGAGCCTACGAGCAGTACTTC. Amino acid sequence: CASSYSSRGAYEQYF.

The table lists this clone with a few counts. The V call is TRBV7-3, the J call TRBJ2-1, with 10 bases lining up with TRBD2. The V gene end was trimmed by 7 bases and the J gene end by 7 bases; junction bases not matched to a gene: 13. This CDR3 spans 16 amino acids. Germline V lookup: CDR1 SGHTA, CDR2 FQGTGA. Here the CDR3 reads CASTASSGGEGNEQFF. The CDR3 region has the DNA TGTGCCAGCACCGCGTCTAGCGGGGGAGAGGGGAATGAGCAGTTCTTC.

This chain joins TRBV5-5 and TRBJ1-2; unclear D gene. The V end lost 4 bases, the J end lost 1 base, and 11 bases lay between the germline ends. This CDR3 has 14 amino acids. The germline V gene encodes CDR1 SGHKS and CDR2 YYEKEE (reference sequence). The CDR3 DNA reads as TGTGCCAGCAGCCCCGGTCCGATTAACTATGGCTACACCTTC. Its protein product is CASSPGPINYGYTF.

This chain joins TRBV7-8 and TRBJ2-7; 12 positions match TRBD2. The CDR3 totals 15 residues. J gave up 6 bases and V 6 bases, and 9 bases lay outside the gene matches. The V gene's germline CDR1 is SGHVS and CDR2 FQNEAQ. The CDR3 spells CASRQASGGASEQYF. The CDR3 bases are TGTGCCAGCAGACAAGCTAGCGGGGGGGCATCCGAGCAGTACTTC.

As DNA, the CDR3 is TGTGCCAGCAGCGTAGGGACAGGGGATCAGCCCCAGCATTTT. It yields the protein CASSVGTGDQPQHF. The V call is TRBV9, the J call TRBJ1-5, with TRBD1 matching 9 bases. The CDR3 is made up of 14 amino acids. J was trimmed by 5 bases and V by 0 bases; bases with no gene match: 0. Looked up from germline, CDR1 is SGDLS and CDR2 is YYNGEE.